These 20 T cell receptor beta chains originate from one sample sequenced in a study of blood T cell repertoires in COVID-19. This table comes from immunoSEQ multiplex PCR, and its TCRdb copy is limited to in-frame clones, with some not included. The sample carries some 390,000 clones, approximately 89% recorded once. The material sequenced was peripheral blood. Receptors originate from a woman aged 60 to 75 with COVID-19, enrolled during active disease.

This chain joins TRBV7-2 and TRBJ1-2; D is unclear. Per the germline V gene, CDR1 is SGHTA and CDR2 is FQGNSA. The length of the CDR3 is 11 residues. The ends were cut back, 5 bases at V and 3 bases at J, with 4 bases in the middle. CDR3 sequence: CASSPYYGYTF. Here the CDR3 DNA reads TGTGCCAGCAGCCCTTACTATGGCTACACCTTC. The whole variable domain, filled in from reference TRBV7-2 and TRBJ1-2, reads GAGVSQSPSNKVTEKGKDVELRCDPISGHTALYWYRQSLGQGLEFLIYFQGNSAPDKSGLPSDRFSAERTGGSVSTLTIQRTQQEDSAVYLCASSPYYGYTFGSGTRLTVV.

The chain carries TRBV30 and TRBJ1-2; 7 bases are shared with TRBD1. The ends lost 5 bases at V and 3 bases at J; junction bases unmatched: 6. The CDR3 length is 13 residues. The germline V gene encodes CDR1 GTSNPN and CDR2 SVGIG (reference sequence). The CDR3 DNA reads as TGTGCCTGGTACCAAGACAGGGACTATGGCTACACCTTC. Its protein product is CAWYQDRDYGYTF.

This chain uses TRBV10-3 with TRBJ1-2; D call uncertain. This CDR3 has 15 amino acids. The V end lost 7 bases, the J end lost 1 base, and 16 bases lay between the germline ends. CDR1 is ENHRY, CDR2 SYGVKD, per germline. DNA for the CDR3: TGTGCCATCACATCATTGGAGACCAATAACTATGGCTACACCTTC. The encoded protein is CAITSLETNNYGYTF.

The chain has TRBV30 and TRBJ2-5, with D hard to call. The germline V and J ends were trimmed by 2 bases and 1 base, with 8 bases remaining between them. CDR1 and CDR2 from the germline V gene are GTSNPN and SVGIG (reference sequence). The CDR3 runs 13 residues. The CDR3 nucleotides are TGTGCCTGGAGTTCAACTTTCCAAGAGACCCAGTACTTC. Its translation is CAWSSTFQETQYF. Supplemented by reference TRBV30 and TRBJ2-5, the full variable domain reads SQTIHQWPATLVQPVGSPLSLECTVEGTSNPNLYWYRQAAGRGLQLLFYSVGIGQISSEVPQNLSASRPQDRQFILSSKKLLLSDSGFYLCAWSSTFQETQYFGPGTRLLVL.

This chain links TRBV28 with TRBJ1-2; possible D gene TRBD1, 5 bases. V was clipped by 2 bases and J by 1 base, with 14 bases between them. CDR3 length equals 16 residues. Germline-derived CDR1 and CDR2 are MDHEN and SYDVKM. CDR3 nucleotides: TGTGCCAGCAGTTTACCGGGCACCCAGGGTAACTATGGCTACACCTTC. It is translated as CASSLPGTQGNYGYTF.

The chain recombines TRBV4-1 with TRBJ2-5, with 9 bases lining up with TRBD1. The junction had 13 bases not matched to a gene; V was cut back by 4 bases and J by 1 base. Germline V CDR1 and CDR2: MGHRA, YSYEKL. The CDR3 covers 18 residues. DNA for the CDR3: TGCGCCAGCAGCCCCCGTACCTGGACAGGGGCGCTCCAAGAGACCCAGTACTTC. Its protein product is CASSPRTWTGALQETQYF.

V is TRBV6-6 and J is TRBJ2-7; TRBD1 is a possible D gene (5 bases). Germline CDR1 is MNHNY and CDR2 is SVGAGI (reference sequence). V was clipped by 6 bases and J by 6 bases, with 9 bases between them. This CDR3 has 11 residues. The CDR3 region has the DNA TGTGCCAGCAGCGCAGGGCCCGAGCAGTACTTC. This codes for CASSAGPEQYF.

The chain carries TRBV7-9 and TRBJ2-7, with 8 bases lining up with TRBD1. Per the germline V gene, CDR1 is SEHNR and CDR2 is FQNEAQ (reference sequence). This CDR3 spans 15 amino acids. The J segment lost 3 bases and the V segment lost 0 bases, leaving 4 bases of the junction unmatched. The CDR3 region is CASSLAGQVGYEQYF. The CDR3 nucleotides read TGTGCCAGCAGCTTAGCGGGACAGGTGGGCTACGAGCAGTACTTC.

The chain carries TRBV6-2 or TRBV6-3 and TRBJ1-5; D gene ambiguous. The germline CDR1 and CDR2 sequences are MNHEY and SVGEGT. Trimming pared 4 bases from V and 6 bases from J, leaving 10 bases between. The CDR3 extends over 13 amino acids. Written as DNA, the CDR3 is TGTGCCAGCAGTTCGTCTGCGGGTCAGCCCCAGCATTTT. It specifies CASSSSAGQPQHF.

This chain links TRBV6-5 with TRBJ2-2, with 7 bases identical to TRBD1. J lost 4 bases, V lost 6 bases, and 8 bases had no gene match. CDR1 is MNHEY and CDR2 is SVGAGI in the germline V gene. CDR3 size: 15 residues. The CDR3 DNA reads TGTGCCAGCAGGTCGACAGGGCTCGGCACCGGGGAGCTGTTTTTT. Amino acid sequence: CASRSTGLGTGELFF.

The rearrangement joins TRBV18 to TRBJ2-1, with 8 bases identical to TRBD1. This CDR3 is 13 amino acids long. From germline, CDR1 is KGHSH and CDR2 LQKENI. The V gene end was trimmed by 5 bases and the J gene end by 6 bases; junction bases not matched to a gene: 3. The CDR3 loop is CASSTTGVNEQFF. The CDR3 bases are TGTGCCAGCTCAACGACAGGGGTCAATGAGCAGTTCTTC.

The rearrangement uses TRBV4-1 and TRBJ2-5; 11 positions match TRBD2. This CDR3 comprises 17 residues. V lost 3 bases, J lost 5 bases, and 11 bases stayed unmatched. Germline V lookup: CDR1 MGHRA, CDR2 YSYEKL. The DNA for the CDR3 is TGCGCCAGCAGCCAGGAAAGGTTAGCGGGGGGGCCGGAGACCCAGTACTTC. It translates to CASSQERLAGGPETQYF.

CDR3 sequence: CASSQGQSGQNTQYF. Written as DNA, the CDR3 is TGTGCCAGCAGCCAGGGACAGTCCGGACAGAATACGCAGTATTTT. The chain combines TRBV3-1 (or the pseudogene TRBV3-2) with TRBJ2-3, with 7 bases aligning to TRBD1. Germline lookup yields CDR1 LGHDT and CDR2 YNNKEL (reference sequence). There are 15 residues in the CDR3. Trimming removed 3 bases from V and 7 bases from J; junction bases left unmatched: 10.

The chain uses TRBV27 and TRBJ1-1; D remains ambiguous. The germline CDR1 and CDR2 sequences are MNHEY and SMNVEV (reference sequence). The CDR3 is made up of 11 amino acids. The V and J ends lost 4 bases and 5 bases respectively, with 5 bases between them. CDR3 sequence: CASSSPTEAFF. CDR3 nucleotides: TGTGCCAGCAGTTCCCCGACTGAAGCTTTCTTT.

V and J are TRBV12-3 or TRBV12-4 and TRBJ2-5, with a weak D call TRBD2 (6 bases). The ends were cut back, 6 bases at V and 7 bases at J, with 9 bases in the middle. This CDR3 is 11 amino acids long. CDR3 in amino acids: CASRAGGTQYF. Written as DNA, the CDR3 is TGTGCCAGCAGAGCCGGGGGGACCCAGTACTTC.

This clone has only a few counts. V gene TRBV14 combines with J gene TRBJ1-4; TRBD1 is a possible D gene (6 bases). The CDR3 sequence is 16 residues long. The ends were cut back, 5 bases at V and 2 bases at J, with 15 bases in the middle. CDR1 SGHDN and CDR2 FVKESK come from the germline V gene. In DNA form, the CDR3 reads TGTGCCAGCAGCAAGGGGGGGTTACGGACTAATGAAAAACTGTTTTTT. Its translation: CASSKGGLRTNEKLFF.

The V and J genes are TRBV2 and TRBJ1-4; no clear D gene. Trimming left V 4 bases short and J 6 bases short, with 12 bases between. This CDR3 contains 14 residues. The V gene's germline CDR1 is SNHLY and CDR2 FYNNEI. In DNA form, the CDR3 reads TGTGCCAGCAGTGTTAATTTACAACATGAAAAACTGTTTTTT. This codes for CASSVNLQHEKLFF.

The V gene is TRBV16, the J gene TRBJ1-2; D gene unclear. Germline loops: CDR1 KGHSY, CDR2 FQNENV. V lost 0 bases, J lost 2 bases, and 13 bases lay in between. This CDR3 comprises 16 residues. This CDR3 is CASSQSALTRNYGYTF. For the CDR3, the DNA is TGTGCCAGCAGCCAATCCGCTCTGACGAGGAACTATGGCTACACCTTC.

The CDR3 DNA reads TGTGCCAGCAGCCCCGGCAGCGGGGGGGATCAAGAGACCCAGTACTTC. Translating it yields CASSPGSGGDQETQYF. The rearrangement links TRBV11-1 to TRBJ2-5, with 10 bases lining up with TRBD2. This CDR3 is built from 16 residues. V was pared by 5 bases and J by 2 bases, with 8 bases of the junction left unmatched. Looked up from germline, CDR1 is SGHAT and CDR2 is FQDESV (reference sequence).

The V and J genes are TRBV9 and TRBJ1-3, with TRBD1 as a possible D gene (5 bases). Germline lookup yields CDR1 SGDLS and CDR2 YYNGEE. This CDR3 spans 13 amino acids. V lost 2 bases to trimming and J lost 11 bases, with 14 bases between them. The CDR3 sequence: CASSVEEGDSIYF. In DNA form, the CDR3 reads TGTGCCAGCAGCGTTGAAGAAGGGGACTCCATATATTTT.